A single sample gave rise to the 14 T cell receptor beta chains below, sequenced in a study of T-cell reconstitution after alpha-beta-depleted transplantation in children. The library targeted TCRbeta and was prepared with unique molecular identifiers. TCRdb re-called the PCR reads through MiXCR, storing one row per CDR3 protein. The sample includes 40,000 to 60,000 distinct CDR3 sequences, about a tenth of them seen just once. The specimen was PBMCs, mostly from graft donor cells, collected 60 days after TCRalphabeta/CD19-depleted stem cell transplant. These receptors came from a male patient aged 2 to 9 who had a stem cell transplant for chronic granulomatous disease, so the T cells may come from the graft donor.

In this sample, this clonotype turned up many times. V usage is TRBV7-6 and J usage is TRBJ2-3; 7 positions match TRBD1. The germline gives CDR1 SGHVS, CDR2 FNYEAQ. The ends lost 2 bases at V and 3 bases at J; junction bases unmatched: 11. This CDR3 contains 17 residues. The CDR3 spells CASSLQLTGPGTDTQYF. The CDR3 DNA reads as TGTGCCAGCAGCTTACAATTGACAGGGCCAGGGACAGATACGCAGTATTTT.

This clonotype was counted many times. The gene calls are TRBV4-2 and TRBJ1-2; 7 bases line up with TRBD1. Looked up from germline, CDR1 is LGHNA and CDR2 is YNFKEQ. This CDR3 region has 17 residues. J lost 0 bases, V lost 1 base, and 8 bases had no gene match. The CDR3 loop reads CASSQVDRSLANYGYTF. Written as DNA, the CDR3 is TGTGCCAGCAGCCAAGTGGACAGGTCCTTGGCTAACTATGGCTACACCTTC.

The chain recombines TRBV11-2 with TRBJ1-3; D may be TRBD1 (6 bases). Trimming left V 4 bases short and J 0 bases short, with 16 bases between. From germline, CDR1 is SGHAT and CDR2 FQNNGV. The CDR3 has 17 residues. The CDR3 DNA sequence: TGTGCCAGCAGCTCCCCCATTGGGGGCGTCTCTGGAAACACCATATATTTT. It specifies CASSSPIGGVSGNTIYF.

This clonotype was detected ten times or more. The chain recombines TRBV4-2 with TRBJ2-2; TRBD2 aligns across 12 bases. The CDR3 is 15 amino acids. Germline assignment: CDR1 LGHNA and CDR2 YNFKEQ. With 4 bases clipped from V and 3 bases from J, the junction kept 0 bases outside the gene matches. CDR3 DNA sequence: TGTGCCAGCAGCCGACTAGCGGGAGACACCGGGGAGCTGTTTTTT. It specifies CASSRLAGDTGELFF.

There are many counts of this clonotype. This chain links TRBV29-1 with TRBJ2-1, with 8 bases fitting TRBD2. The V gene's germline CDR1 is SQVTM and CDR2 ANQGSEA. The CDR3 is 12 residues long. Trimming cost V 3 bases and J 6 bases; bases outside gene matches: 1. The CDR3 protein is CSVDRGGNEQFF. CDR3 nucleotide sequence: TGCAGCGTTGACCGGGGGGGCAATGAGCAGTTCTTC.

This clonotype was seen only a few times. The chain links TRBV5-6 to TRBJ2-5; 12 nucleotides align to TRBD2. The length of the CDR3 is 16 residues. J lost 4 bases, V lost 4 bases, and 8 bases had no gene match. The germline gives CDR1 SGHDT, CDR2 YYEEEE. The CDR3 DNA is TGTGCCAGCAGCCTGACTAGCGGGAGTAGGGGAGAGACCCAGTACTTC. Translated: CASSLTSGSRGETQYF. The variable domain in full, with the rest retrieved from reference TRBV5-6 and TRBJ2-5, is DAGVTQSPTHLIKTRGQQVTLRCSPKSGHDTVSWYQQALGQGPQFIFQYYEEEERQRGNFPDRFSGHQFPNYSSELNVNALLLGDSALYLCASSLTSGSRGETQYFGPGTRLLVL.

At least ten counts were recorded for this clonotype. For the CDR3, the DNA is TGTGCCAGCAGTGAAGTCCGCAGCTCCTACAATGAGCAGTTCTTC. Its protein product is CASSEVRSSYNEQFF. The chain carries TRBV25-1 and TRBJ2-1; no firm D call. V lost 2 bases, J lost 0 bases, and 8 bases lay in between. The CDR3 is 15 amino acids. CDR1 and CDR2 (germline): MGHDK, SYGVNS.

Many counts were recorded for this clonotype. The rearrangement uses TRBV7-9 and TRBJ1-4; D remains unclear. V lost 5 bases and J lost 4, with 11 bases in between. The CDR3 contains 14 residues. Per the germline V gene, CDR1 is SEHNR and CDR2 is FQNEAQ (reference sequence). The CDR3 loop is CASSPGSHNEKLFF. CDR3 DNA: TGTGCCAGCAGCCCCGGGAGTCATAATGAAAAACTGTTTTTT.

This clonotype was seen ten or more times. V and J are TRBV5-1 and TRBJ2-3, with 9 bases aligning to TRBD2. Germline values: CDR1 SGHRS, CDR2 YFSETQ. This CDR3 region has 15 residues. Trimming took 1 base from V and 5 from J; bases not matched to a gene: 5. The CDR3 DNA is TGCGCCAGCAGCTTGCTGGCTAGCGGGAAAGATACGCAGTATTTT. Protein: CASSLLASGKDTQYF.

This clonotype was counted at least ten times. One end of the junction varies from germline; a read error may be responsible. J is TRBJ1-6 and V is TRBV2; 8 nucleotides agree with TRBD1. The CDR3 extends over 15 amino acids. Germline V gives CDR1 SNHLY, CDR2 FYNNEI. CDR3 loop: CASTELQGDGSPLHF. CDR3 bases: TGTGCCAGCACTGAATTACAGGGGGATGGTTCACCCCTCCACTTT.

This clonotype has only a few counts. V and J are TRBV20-1 and TRBJ1-5, with D tentatively TRBD1 (6 bases). The CDR3 spans 14 residues. From germline, CDR1 is DFQATT and CDR2 SNEGSKA (reference sequence). V was shortened by 4 bases and J by 2 bases, with 12 bases between the two germline ends. The CDR3 here is CSATGGEGNQPQHF. The DNA of the CDR3 is TGCAGTGCTACGGGGGGCGAGGGCAATCAGCCCCAGCATTTT.

This clonotype was recorded many times. This sequence joins TRBV6-5 and TRBJ2-3, with 9 bases matching TRBD1. The V gene end was trimmed by 6 bases and the J gene end by 2 bases; junction bases not matched to a gene: 3. Germline values: CDR1 MNHEY, CDR2 SVGAGI. This CDR3 has 14 amino acids. In nucleotides, the CDR3 is TGTGCCAGCAGGAGGACAGGGGACACAGATACGCAGTATTTT. Translated, it gives CASRRTGDTDTQYF.

This clonotype was seen at least ten times. J is TRBJ2-7 and V is TRBV27; D uncertain. Germline V gene sequence: CDR1 MNHEY, CDR2 SMNVEV (reference sequence). V lost 4 bases and J lost 0, with 10 bases in between. CDR3 length equals 14 residues. As DNA, the CDR3 is TGTGCCAGCAGTTCCAGGATACACTCCTACGAGCAGTACTTC. Translating it yields CASSSRIHSYEQYF.

This clonotype has ten or more counts. This sequence joins TRBV20-1 and TRBJ2-3, with 10 bases that match TRBD2. The germline V gene encodes CDR1 DFQATT and CDR2 SNEGSKA (reference sequence). The CDR3 is 16 residues long. Trimming took 3 bases from V and 2 from J; bases not matched to a gene: 8. The DNA for the CDR3 is TGCAGTGCTAGGCCCTGGACTAGCGGATCCACAGATACGCAGTATTTT. Residues: CSARPWTSGSTDTQYF.